These 20 T cell receptor beta chains share one sample of origin, sequenced in a study of regulatory T cells in long-lasting Graves disease. Time point: persistent/refractory GD, antithyroid drugs over 5 years with positive TRAb. The authors made the TCR library using RNA they extracted from PBMCs. With iRepertoire HTBI primers and Arm-PCR of CDR3 regions, TCR beta libraries were built. TCRdb used MiXCR to reprocess the multiplex PCR reads, holding one entry per CDR3 protein. The table records 350,000 to 450,000 distinct CDR3 sequences, under 25% of them present only once. Sequences were derived from peripheral blood mononuclear cells (PBMCs), sampled when the disease was refractory, from a patient treated with antithyroid drugs. These receptors were obtained from a female donor with Graves disease.

V is TRBV7-9 and J is TRBJ2-7; 10 bases fit TRBD1. With 4 bases clipped from V and 2 bases from J, the junction kept 8 bases outside the gene matches. This CDR3 has 16 residues. Germline V gene data show CDR1 as SEHNR and CDR2 as FQNEAQ (reference sequence). CDR3 residues: CASSSIRDRGTYEQYF. In DNA form, the CDR3 reads TGTGCCAGCAGCTCAATCCGGGACAGGGGCACCTACGAGCAGTACTTC.

In this sample, this clonotype turned up a few times. The chain links TRBV7-2 to TRBJ2-6; possible D gene TRBD2, 5 bases. The V gene's germline CDR1 is SGHTA and CDR2 FQGNSA. CDR3 length equals 17 residues. V shed 4 bases and J shed 0 bases, with 13 bases lying between them. CDR3 DNA sequence: TGTGCCAGCAGCTCCGGGGTCGGACTCTCTGGGGCCAACGTCCTGACTTTC. It yields the protein CASSSGVGLSGANVLTF.

This clonotype occurred many times. This rearrangement joins TRBV6-1 to TRBJ1-6; the D is unclear. Trimming removed 1 base at V and 2 bases at J, with 6 bases between. Germline CDR1 and CDR2: MNHNS and SASEGT. The CDR3 is made up of 15 amino acids. Here the CDR3 DNA reads TGTGCCAGCAGTGAAGGGCCAACCTATAATTCACCCCTCCACTTT. It encodes CASSEGPTYNSPLHF.

This clonotype was picked up many times. J is TRBJ2-2 and V is TRBV6-5; D assignment may be TRBD1 or TRBD2 (6 bases each). Germline V lookup: CDR1 MNHEY, CDR2 SVGAGI. The germline V and J ends were trimmed by 4 bases and 7 bases, with 13 bases remaining between them. This CDR3 spans 14 amino acids. The CDR3: CASSLRGLGGELFF. The CDR3 bases are TGTGCCAGCAGTTTACGGGGGCTGGGCGGGGAGCTGTTTTTT.

This clonotype has more than one count but fewer than ten. The chain couples TRBV7-2 to TRBJ2-7; D is possibly TRBD1 or TRBD2 (6 bases each). Germline assignment: CDR1 SGHTA and CDR2 FQGNSA. This CDR3 spans 14 amino acids. The V end lost 4 bases, the J end lost 6 bases, and 16 bases lay between the germline ends. The CDR3 DNA sequence: TGTGCCAGCAGCTCGCAGGGGACTGGGGGCGAGCAGTACTTC. Translation gives CASSSQGTGGEQYF.

A few counts support this clonotype. The chain couples TRBV7-3 to TRBJ2-3; D call uncertain. The CDR3 is 15 amino acids. V lost 5 bases and J lost 8, with 20 bases in between. Per germline, CDR1 SGHTA and CDR2 FQGTGA. The CDR3 DNA follows: TGTGCCAGCAGCCCCCAAGCGTCGTCTTTTGGTACGCAGTATTTT. This encodes CASSPQASSFGTQYF.

The V call is TRBV30, the J call TRBJ1-1, with D perhaps TRBD1 (5 bases). The germline V and J ends were trimmed by 0 bases and 3 bases, with 14 bases remaining between them. Germline V gene lookup returns CDR1 GTSNPN and CDR2 SVGIG (reference sequence). The CDR3 covers 15 residues. Here the CDR3 DNA reads TGTGCCTGGAGTGTCTTCGAGGGACTCCACACTGAAGCTTTCTTT. Translated: CAWSVFEGLHTEAFF.

The gene calls are TRBV20-1 and TRBJ1-4; no firm D call. V was shortened by 6 bases and J by 5 bases, with 16 bases between the two germline ends. Germline V gene data show CDR1 as DFQATT and CDR2 as SNEGSKA (reference sequence). CDR3 size: 14 residues. This chain's CDR3 is CSARPAGPNEKLFF. CDR3 sequence (DNA): TGCAGTGCCCGCCCCGCAGGCCCGAATGAAAAACTGTTTTTT.

This clonotype was observed at least ten times. The rearrangement joins TRBV28 to TRBJ1-1; D gene unclear. CDR1 MDHEN and CDR2 SYDVKM come from the germline V gene. The CDR3 is made up of 10 amino acids. The V end lost 6 bases, the J end lost 4 bases, and 3 bases lay between the germline ends. The CDR3 bases are TGTGCCAGCAGCATCACTGAAGCTTTCTTT. Translation: CASSITEAFF.

The chain has TRBV7-9 and TRBJ2-5, with no clear D. CDR3 length: 17 amino acids. Trimming shortened V by 1 base and J by 1 base, and 16 bases separated the two germline ends. Germline V gene sequence: CDR1 SEHNR, CDR2 FQNEAQ (reference sequence). In DNA, the CDR3 is TGTGCCAGCAGCTTAGGTGCGGAGCAGTTTCTCCAAGAGACCCAGTACTTC. This encodes CASSLGAEQFLQETQYF.

This clonotype was observed a handful of times. This chain connects TRBV20-1 to TRBJ2-5; no firm D call. Germline V CDR1 and CDR2: DFQATT, SNEGSKA (reference sequence). The CDR3 is 11 amino acids. V was clipped by 0 bases and J by 5 bases, with 4 bases between them. For the CDR3, the DNA is TGCAGTGCTAGAGATTGGGAGACCCAGTACTTC. It yields the protein CSARDWETQYF.

The gene calls are TRBV20-1 and TRBJ1-2; D remains unclear. The CDR3 sequence is 14 residues long. CDR1 is DFQATT and CDR2 is SNEGSKA in the germline V gene (reference sequence). This CDR3 is CSAAAREVAYGYTF. The CDR3 DNA follows: TGCAGCGCCGCCGCCCGTGAAGTTGCCTATGGCTACACCTTC.

This chain links TRBV19 with TRBJ2-3; D possibly corresponds to TRBD1 (6 bases). V gave up 5 bases and J gave up 7 bases, with 16 bases separating them. Germline V gives CDR1 LNHDA, CDR2 SQIVND (reference sequence). The CDR3 covers 14 residues. The CDR3 region has the DNA TGTGCCAGTAGTTCGGACAGTGTAATGAATACGCAGTATTTT. Its protein product is CASSSDSVMNTQYF.

About this clonotype: This sequence may be a read error, since a much larger clone differs from it by one base. The chain combines TRBV11-2 with TRBJ2-7; TRBD1 matches 9 bases. This CDR3 spans 14 amino acids. Looked up from germline, CDR1 is SGHAT and CDR2 is FQNNGV. In DNA, the CDR3 is TGTGCCAGCAAGATGACAGGGGGGAGTGGGGAGCAGTGCTTC. Translation: CASKMTGGSGEQCF.

The rearrangement uses TRBV12-3 or TRBV12-4 and TRBJ2-2, with unresolved D. The CDR3 consists of 12 residues. V was cut by 8 bases and J by 7 bases, with 11 bases left in between. This chain's CDR3 is CASRLSGGELFF. The CDR3 region has the DNA TGTGCCAGCCGTCTATCGGGCGGGGAGCTGTTTTTT.

The chain is built from TRBV6-1 and TRBJ2-2; 10 bases agree with TRBD1. The CDR3 has 15 amino acids. V was pared by 8 bases and J by 6 bases, with 9 bases of the junction left unmatched. CDR1 is MNHNS and CDR2 is SASEGT in the germline V gene. This chain's CDR3 is CASGRQGAVAGELFF. The CDR3 coding sequence is TGTGCCAGCGGTAGACAGGGGGCTGTGGCCGGGGAGCTGTTTTTT.

This sequence joins TRBV3-1 and TRBJ2-4; TRBD2 agrees at 8 bases. This CDR3 comprises 16 residues. The germline V gene has CDR1 LGHDT and CDR2 YNNKEL (reference sequence). J was trimmed by 0 bases and V by 2 bases; bases with no gene match: 3. This CDR3 reads CASSQRAGGAKNIQYF. The CDR3 DNA reads as TGTGCCAGCAGCCAACGGGCGGGAGGAGCCAAAAACATTCAGTACTTC. The complete variable domain, with remaining parts taken from reference TRBV3-1 and TRBJ2-4, reads DTAVSQTPKYLVTQMGNDKSIKCEQNLGHDTMYWYKQDSKKFLKIMFSYNNKELIINETVPNRFSPKSPDKAHLNLHINSLELGDSAVYFCASSQRAGGAKNIQYFGAGTRLSVL.

This clonotype was counted a few times. V gene TRBV12-3 or TRBV12-4 combines with J gene TRBJ1-1, with TRBD1 identical over 8 bases. Unmatched junction bases numbered 7, after V lost 5 bases and J lost 11 bases. This CDR3 has 12 residues. The CDR3 coding sequence is TGTGCCAGCAGTGCCGGTGACAGGGGTGCTTTCTTT. Protein: CASSAGDRGAFF.

J is TRBJ1-5 and V is TRBV25-1; D is possibly TRBD1 (5 bases). V dropped 2 bases and J dropped 2 bases, with 10 bases sitting between them. This CDR3 comprises 15 residues. The germline gives CDR1 MGHDK, CDR2 SYGVNS. The CDR3 bases are TGTGCCAGCAGTGAACCGGGGGGTGGCAATCAGCCCCAGCATTTT. Translated, it gives CASSEPGGGNQPQHF.

This clonotype was observed a handful of times. The V call is TRBV11-1, the J call TRBJ2-1, with D perhaps matching TRBD2 (5 bases). The CDR3 consists of 13 residues. Trimming took 5 bases from V and 7 from J, leaving 12 bases between them. Germline lookup yields CDR1 SGHAT and CDR2 FQDESV (reference sequence). The CDR3 spells CASSPVRGNEQFF. The CDR3, as DNA: TGTGCCAGCAGCCCCGTCCGGGGAAATGAGCAGTTCTTC.